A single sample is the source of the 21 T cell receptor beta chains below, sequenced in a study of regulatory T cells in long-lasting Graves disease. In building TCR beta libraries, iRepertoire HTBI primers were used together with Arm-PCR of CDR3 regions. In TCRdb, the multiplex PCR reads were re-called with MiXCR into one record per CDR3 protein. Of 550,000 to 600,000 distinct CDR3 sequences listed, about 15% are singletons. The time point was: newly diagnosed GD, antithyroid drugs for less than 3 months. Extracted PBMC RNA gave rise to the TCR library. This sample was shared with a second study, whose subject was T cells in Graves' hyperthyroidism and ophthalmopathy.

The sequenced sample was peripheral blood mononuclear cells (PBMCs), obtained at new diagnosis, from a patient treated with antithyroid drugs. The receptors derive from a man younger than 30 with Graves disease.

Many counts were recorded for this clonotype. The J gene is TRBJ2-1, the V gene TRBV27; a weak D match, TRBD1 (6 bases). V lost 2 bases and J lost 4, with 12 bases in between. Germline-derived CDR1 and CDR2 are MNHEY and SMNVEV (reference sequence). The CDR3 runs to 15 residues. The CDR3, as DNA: TGTGCCAGCAGTTTAGCCCCCGGACAGTACAATGAGCAGTTCTTC. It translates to CASSLAPGQYNEQFF.

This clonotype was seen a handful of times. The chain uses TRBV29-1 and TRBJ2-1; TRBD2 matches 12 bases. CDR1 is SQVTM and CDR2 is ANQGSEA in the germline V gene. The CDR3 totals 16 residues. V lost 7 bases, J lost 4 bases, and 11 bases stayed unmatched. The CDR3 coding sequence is TGCAGCGCCCGAGGGCTCGGGACTAGCGGGTACAATGAGCAGTTCTTC. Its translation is CSARGLGTSGYNEQFF.

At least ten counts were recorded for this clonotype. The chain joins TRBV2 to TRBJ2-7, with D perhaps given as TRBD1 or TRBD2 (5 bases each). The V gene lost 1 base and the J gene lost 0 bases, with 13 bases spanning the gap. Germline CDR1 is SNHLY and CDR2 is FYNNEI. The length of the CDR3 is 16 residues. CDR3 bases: TGTGCCAGCAGTGAAGGGAAGGGACGGAGCTCCTACGAGCAGTACTTC. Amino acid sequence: CASSEGKGRSSYEQYF.

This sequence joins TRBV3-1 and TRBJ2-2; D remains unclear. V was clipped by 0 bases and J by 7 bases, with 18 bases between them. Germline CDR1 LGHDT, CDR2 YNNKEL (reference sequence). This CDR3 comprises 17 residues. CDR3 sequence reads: CASSQEPDTVAVGELFF. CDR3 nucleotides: TGTGCCAGCAGCCAAGAGCCGGATACCGTGGCCGTCGGGGAGCTGTTTTTT.

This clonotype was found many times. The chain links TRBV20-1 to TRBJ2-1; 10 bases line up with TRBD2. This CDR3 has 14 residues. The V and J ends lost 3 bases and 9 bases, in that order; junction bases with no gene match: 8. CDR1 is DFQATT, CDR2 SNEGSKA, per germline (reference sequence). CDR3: CSASRAGGPGEQFF. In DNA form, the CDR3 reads TGCAGTGCTAGTCGAGCGGGAGGGCCCGGTGAGCAGTTCTTC.

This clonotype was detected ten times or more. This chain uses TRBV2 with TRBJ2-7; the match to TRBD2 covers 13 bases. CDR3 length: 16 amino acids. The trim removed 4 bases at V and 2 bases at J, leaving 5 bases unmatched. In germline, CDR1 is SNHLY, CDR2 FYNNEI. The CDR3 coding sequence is TGTGCCAGCAGTGGATCACTAGCGGGAGGGCCCTACGAGCAGTACTTC. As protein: CASSGSLAGGPYEQYF.

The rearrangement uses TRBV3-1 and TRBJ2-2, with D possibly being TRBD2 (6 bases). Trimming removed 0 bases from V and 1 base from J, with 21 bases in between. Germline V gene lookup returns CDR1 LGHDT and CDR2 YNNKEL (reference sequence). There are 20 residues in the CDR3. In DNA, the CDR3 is TGTGCCAGCAGCCAAGATGCGACGGGAGCCACTATAAAGAACACCGGGGAGCTGTTTTTT. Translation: CASSQDATGATIKNTGELFF.

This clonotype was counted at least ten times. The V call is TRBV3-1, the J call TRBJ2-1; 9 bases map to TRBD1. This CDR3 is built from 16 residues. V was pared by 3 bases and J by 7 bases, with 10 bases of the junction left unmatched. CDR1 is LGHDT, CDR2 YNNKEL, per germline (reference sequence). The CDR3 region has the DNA TGTGCCAGCAGCCAGGACAGGGGATATATGCTGAATGAGCAGTTCTTC. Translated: CASSQDRGYMLNEQFF.

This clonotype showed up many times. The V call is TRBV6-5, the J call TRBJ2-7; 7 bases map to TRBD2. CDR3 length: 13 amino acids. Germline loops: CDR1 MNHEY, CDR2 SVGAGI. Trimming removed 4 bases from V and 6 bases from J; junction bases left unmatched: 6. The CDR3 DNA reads TGTGCCAGCAGTTTGGGGGGGTTAATCGAGCAGTACTTC. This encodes CASSLGGLIEQYF.

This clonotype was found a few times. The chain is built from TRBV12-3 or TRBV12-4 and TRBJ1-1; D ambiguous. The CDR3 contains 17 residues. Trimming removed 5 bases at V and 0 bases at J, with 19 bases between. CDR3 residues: CASSPRSNSSLNTEAFF. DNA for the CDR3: TGTGCCAGCAGTCCTCGGTCAAATTCCTCTCTGAACACTGAAGCTTTCTTT.

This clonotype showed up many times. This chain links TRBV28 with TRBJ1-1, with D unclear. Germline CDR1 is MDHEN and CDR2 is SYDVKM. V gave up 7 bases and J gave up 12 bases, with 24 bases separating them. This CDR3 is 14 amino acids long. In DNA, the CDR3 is TGTGCCAGCATCCGGAAGGCCCGGCAATGGGAAACTTTCTTT. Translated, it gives CASIRKARQWETFF.

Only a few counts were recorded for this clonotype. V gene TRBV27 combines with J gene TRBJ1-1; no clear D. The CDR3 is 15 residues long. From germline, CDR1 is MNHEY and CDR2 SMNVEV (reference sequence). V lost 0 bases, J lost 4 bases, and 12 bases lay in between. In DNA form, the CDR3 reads TGTGCCAGCAGTTTATCGATCTCGGGTTCCACTGAAGCTTTCTTT. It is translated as CASSLSISGSTEAFF.

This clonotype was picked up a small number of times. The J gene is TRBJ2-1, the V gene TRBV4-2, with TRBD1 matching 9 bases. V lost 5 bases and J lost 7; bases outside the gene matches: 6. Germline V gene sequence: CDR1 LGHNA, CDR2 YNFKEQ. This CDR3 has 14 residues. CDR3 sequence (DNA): TGTGCCAGCAGCAGTCGGGACAGGGAGAATGAGCAGTTCTTC. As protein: CASSSRDRENEQFF.

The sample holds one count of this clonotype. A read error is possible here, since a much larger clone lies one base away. The CDR3 region has the DNA TGTGCCAGCAACCCTATACTCGACACCGGGGAGCTGTTTTTT. Translating gives CASNPILDTGELFF. The V call is TRBV12-3 or TRBV12-4, the J call TRBJ2-2; unclear D gene. CDR3 length: 14 residues. V gave up 7 bases and J gave up 3 bases, with 12 bases separating them.

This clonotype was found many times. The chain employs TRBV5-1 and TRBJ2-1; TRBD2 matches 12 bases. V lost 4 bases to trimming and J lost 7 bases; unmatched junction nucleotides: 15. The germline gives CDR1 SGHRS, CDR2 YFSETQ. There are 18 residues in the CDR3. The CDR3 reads CASSPSTPLAGGDNEQFF. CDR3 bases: TGCGCCAGCAGCCCCTCTACCCCCCTAGCGGGAGGGGATAATGAGCAGTTCTTC.

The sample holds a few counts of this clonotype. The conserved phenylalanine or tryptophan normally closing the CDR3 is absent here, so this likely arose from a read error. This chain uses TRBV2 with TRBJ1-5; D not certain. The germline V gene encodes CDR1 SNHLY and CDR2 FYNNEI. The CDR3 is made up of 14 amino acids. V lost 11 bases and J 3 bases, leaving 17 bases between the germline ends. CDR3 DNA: TGTGCCTCAGACCAAAACGGTGCCAATCAGCCCCAGCATTTA. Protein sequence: CASDQNGANQPQHL.

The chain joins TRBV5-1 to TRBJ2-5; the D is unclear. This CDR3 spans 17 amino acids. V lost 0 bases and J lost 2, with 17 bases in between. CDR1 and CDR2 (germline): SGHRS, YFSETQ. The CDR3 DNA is TGCGCCAGCAGCTTGGAGGTATGGGGTGAGCATCAAGAGACCCAGTACTTC. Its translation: CASSLEVWGEHQETQYF.

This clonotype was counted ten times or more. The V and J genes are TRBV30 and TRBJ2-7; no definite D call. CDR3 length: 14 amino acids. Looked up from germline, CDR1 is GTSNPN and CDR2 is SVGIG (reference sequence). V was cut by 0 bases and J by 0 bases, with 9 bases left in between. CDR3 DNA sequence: TGTGCCTGGAGTGTAAAGGAGAGCTCCTACGAGCAGTACTTC. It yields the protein CAWSVKESSYEQYF.

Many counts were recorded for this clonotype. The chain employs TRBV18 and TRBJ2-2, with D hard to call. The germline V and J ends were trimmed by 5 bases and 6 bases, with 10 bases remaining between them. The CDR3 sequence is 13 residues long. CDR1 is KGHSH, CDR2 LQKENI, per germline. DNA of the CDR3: TGTGCCAGCTCAACAACCACGTCCGGGGAGCTGTTTTTT. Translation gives CASSTTTSGELFF.

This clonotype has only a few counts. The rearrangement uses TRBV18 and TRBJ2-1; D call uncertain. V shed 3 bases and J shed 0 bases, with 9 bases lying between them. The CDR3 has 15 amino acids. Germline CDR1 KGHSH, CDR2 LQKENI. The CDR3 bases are TGTGCCAGCTCACCTGTTGACCTCTCCTACAATGAGCAGTTCTTC. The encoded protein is CASSPVDLSYNEQFF.

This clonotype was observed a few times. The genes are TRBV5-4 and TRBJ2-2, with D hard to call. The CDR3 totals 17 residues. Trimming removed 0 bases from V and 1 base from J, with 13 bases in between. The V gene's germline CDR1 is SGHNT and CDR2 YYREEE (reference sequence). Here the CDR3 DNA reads TGTGCCAGCAGCTTGGCCAAAAGGACCGGGAACACCGGGGAGCTGTTTTTT. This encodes CASSLAKRTGNTGELFF.